The rows below give T cell receptor beta chains drawn from one sample of a study of cytomegalovirus exposure and HLA in healthy donors. Data came from immunoSEQ multiplex PCR; TCRdb stores just in-frame clones and leaves some out. The sample consists of approximately 90,000 clones, approximately 96% of them appearing once. The specimen was PBMCs. The source of these receptors is a man aged 18 to 29 in good health and CMV-seronegative. Both conserved end residues are part of each CDR3. A D gene is named only where the DNA matches it firmly. Size is stated for part of the rows, as once, few or many counts, or as a class when the clone is expanded.

TRBD1,-,TRBV6-6,TRBJ1-1,TGTGCCAGCAGTTCGGACAGGGTATCTGAAGCTTTCTTT,CASSSDRVSEAFF
TRBD1,-,TRBV18,TRBJ1-2,TGTGCCAGCTCACCATCCGGGACAGGGGGAGGCTACACCTTC,CASSPSGTGGGYTF
-,-,TRBV7-2,TRBJ2-6,TGTGCCAGCAGCCTCACAGGGCGTGGGGCCAACGTCCTGACTTTC,CASSLTGRGANVLTF
TRBD2,-,TRBV11-2,TRBJ2-1,TGTGCCAGCTGGCGGGAGAAAGGCAATGAGCAGTTCTTC,CASWREKGNEQFF
-,-,TRBV30,TRBJ1-1,TGTGCCTGGAGGGTTCCCCAGGGGAGAGTTTCTGAAGCTTTCTTT,CAWRVPQGRVSEAFF
-,-,TRBV7-9,TRBJ2-2,TGTGCCAGCTCACAAGGGGAGCTGTTTTTT,CASSQGELFF
TRBD2,-,TRBV10-1,TRBJ2-1,TGCGCCAGCAGCCCCGGGGCTAGCGGGAAGGTAGGGCTATACAATGAGCAGTTCTTC,CASSPGASGKVGLYNEQFF
-,-,TRBV7-2,TRBJ2-5,TGTGCCAGCAGCCCTACCCAAAGGAGGGAAGAGACCCAGTACTTC,CASSPTQRREETQYF
TRBD2,once,TRBV29-1,TRBJ2-5,TGCAGCGTTGAAGTTTCACTAGCGGGAGAGACCCAGTACTTC,CSVEVSLAGETQYF
TRBD2,-,TRBV5-6,TRBJ2-1,TGTGCCAGCAGCTTGGGGCTAGCGGGAGGGCCGGATGAGCAGTTCTTC,CASSLGLAGGPDEQFF
TRBD2,-,TRBV29-1,TRBJ2-6,TGCAGCGTACCGGGACTAGCGGGACCTGGGGCCAACGTCCTGACTTTC,CSVPGLAGPGANVLTF
TRBD2,-,TRBV19,TRBJ2-1,TGTGCCACCTTTGCGGGAGGATTCTACAATGAGCAGTTCTTC,CATFAGGFYNEQFF
TRBD2,-,TRBV9,TRBJ2-7,TGTGCCAGCAGCACAACTAGCGGCTCCTACGAGCAGTACTTC,CASSTTSGSYEQYF
TRBD1,-,TRBV9,TRBJ2-7,TGTGCCAGCAGCGTAGACACAGGGGCTGGCTACGAGCAGTACTTC,CASSVDTGAGYEQYF
TRBD1,-,TRBV19,TRBJ1-1,TGTGCCAGTAGTATAGCAGGGGGCACTGAAGCTTTCTTT,CASSIAGGTEAFF
TRBD2,-,TRBV5-4,TRBJ2-3,TGTGCCAGCAGCTTGGGTCTAGCGGGAGCAGCAGATACGCAGTATTTT,CASSLGLAGAADTQYF